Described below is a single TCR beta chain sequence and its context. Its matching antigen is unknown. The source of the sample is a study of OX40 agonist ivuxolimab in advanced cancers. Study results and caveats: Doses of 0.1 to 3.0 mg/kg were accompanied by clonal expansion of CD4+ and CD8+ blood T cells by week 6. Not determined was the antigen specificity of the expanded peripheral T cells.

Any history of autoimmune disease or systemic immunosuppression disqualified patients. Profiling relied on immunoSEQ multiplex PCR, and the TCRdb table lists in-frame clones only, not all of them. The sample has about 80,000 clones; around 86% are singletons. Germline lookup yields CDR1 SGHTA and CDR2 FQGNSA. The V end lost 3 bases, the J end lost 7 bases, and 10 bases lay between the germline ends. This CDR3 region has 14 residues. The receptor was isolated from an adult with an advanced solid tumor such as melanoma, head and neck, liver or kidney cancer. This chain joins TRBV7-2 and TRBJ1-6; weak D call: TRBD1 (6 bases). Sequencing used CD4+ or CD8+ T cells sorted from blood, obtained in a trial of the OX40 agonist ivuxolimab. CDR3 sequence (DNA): TGTGCCAGCAGCTTTTATCAGGGGAATTCACCCCTCCACTTT. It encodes CASSFYQGNSPLHF.